These 25 T cell receptor beta chains were all obtained from the same sample, sequenced in a study of blood T cell repertoires in COVID-19. The repertoire was sequenced with immunoSEQ multiplex PCR; TCRdb's copy has only in-frame clones and lacks some. This table holds about 170,000 clones, around 91% found once. Source material: PBMCs or T cells enriched from blood (not recorded which). The receptors were gathered from a woman between 18 and 29 years old who had recovered from COVID-19.

The CDR3 nucleotides read TGTGCCAGCAGCTTGAATACAGGGGCGGGAGATACGCAGTATTTT. It is translated as CASSLNTGAGDTQYF. This chain connects TRBV7-8 to TRBJ2-3; 7 nucleotides match TRBD1. CDR3 length: 15 amino acids. Germline CDR1 reads SGHVS; CDR2 reads FQNEAQ. Losses at the gene ends were 3 bases for V and 5 bases for J; bases not matched to a gene: 8.

This clone was seen a single time. J is TRBJ2-6 and V is TRBV12-5; D unclear. The germline V gene encodes CDR1 LGHNT and CDR2 FRNRAP. This CDR3 has 13 residues. The germline V and J ends were trimmed by 4 bases and 1 base, with 2 bases remaining between them. CDR3: CASGSSGANVLTF. The CDR3 DNA sequence: TGTGCTAGTGGTTCGTCTGGGGCCAACGTCCTGACTTTC. The complete variable domain, with remaining parts taken from reference TRBV12-5 and TRBJ2-6, reads DARVTQTPRHKVTEMGQEVTMRCQPILGHNTVFWYRQTMMQGLELLAYFRNRAPLDDSGMPKDRFSAEMPDATLATLKIQPSEPRDSAVYFCASGSSGANVLTFGAGSRLTVL.

The genes are TRBV18 and TRBJ2-5; TRBD1 might be the D (6 bases). Per the germline V gene, CDR1 is KGHSH and CDR2 is LQKENI. Trimming pared 2 bases from V and 5 bases from J, leaving 6 bases between. The CDR3 has 12 residues. Here the CDR3 DNA reads TGTGCCAGCTCACCAGACAGGGAGACCCAGTACTTC. Its protein product is CASSPDRETQYF.

CDR3 in DNA: TGTGCCAGCAGTTTAGGTTACGGTTACGAGCAGTACTTC. Amino acid sequence: CASSLGYGYEQYF. This rearrangement joins TRBV12-3 or TRBV12-4 to TRBJ2-7; D not certain. This CDR3 has 13 residues. Trimming took off 1 base at V and 4 bases at J, with 8 bases between the two ends.

The rearrangement joins TRBV11-3 to TRBJ2-1; D gene ambiguous. Trimming removed 3 bases at V and 5 bases at J, with 8 bases between. CDR3 length: 13 amino acids. CDR1 is SGHNT and CDR2 is YENEEA in the germline V gene. CDR3 sequence: CASSFAHNNEQFF. DNA for the CDR3: TGTGCCAGCAGCTTTGCACACAACAATGAGCAGTTCTTC. The full variable domain, rest sourced from reference TRBV11-3 and TRBJ2-1, is EAGVVQSPRYKIIEKKQPVAFWCNPISGHNTLYWYLQNLGQGPELLIRYENEEAVDDSQLPKDRFSAERLKGVDSTLKIQPAELGDSAVYLCASSFAHNNEQFFGPGTRLTVL.

The V and J genes are TRBV5-4 and TRBJ2-6; 8 bases fit TRBD1. The CDR3 loop spans 18 amino acids. The ends lost 4 bases at V and 2 bases at J; junction bases unmatched: 11. Germline V CDR1 and CDR2: SGHNT, YYREEE (reference sequence). This CDR3 is CASSHNRGARAGANVLTF. The CDR3 region has the DNA TGTGCCAGCAGCCACAACAGGGGGGCCCGGGCTGGGGCCAACGTCCTGACTTTC.

The genes are TRBV7-9 and TRBJ2-7; 10 nucleotides match TRBD2. The germline V gene has CDR1 SEHNR and CDR2 FQNEAQ (reference sequence). The CDR3 totals 18 residues. J was trimmed by 5 bases and V by 4 bases; bases with no gene match: 17. The CDR3 protein is CASSSTTPETSGMHEQYF. CDR3 DNA sequence: TGTGCCAGCAGCTCCACCACCCCCGAAACTAGCGGGATGCACGAGCAGTACTTC.

The chain is built from TRBV11-2 and TRBJ2-1, with 8 bases fitting TRBD2. V was pared by 5 bases and J by 0 bases, with 15 bases of the junction left unmatched. This CDR3 contains 19 residues. Germline values: CDR1 SGHAT, CDR2 FQNNGV. The DNA of the CDR3 is TGTGCCAGCAGCCCTCCCACAGCGGGGGCTCTGGGCTCCTACAATGAGCAGTTCTTC. Translation gives CASSPPTAGALGSYNEQFF.

This rearrangement joins TRBV7-2 to TRBJ1-6; 7 bases match TRBD1. V lost 1 base, J lost 10 bases, and 19 bases stayed unmatched. Germline CDR1 reads SGHTA; CDR2 reads FQGNSA. The CDR3 has 19 residues. The CDR3 protein is CASSLVGRTGGTVRSPLHF. Here the CDR3 DNA reads TGTGCCAGCAGCTTAGTGGGCAGGACAGGCGGTACAGTGAGGTCACCCCTCCACTTT.

V is TRBV5-1 and J is TRBJ2-5, with TRBD2 matching over 8 bases. The germline V gene encodes CDR1 SGHRS and CDR2 YFSETQ. V trimming: 0 bases; J trimming: 5 bases; junction bases outside the gene matches: 15. The CDR3 consists of 18 residues. The CDR3 region has the DNA TGCGCCAGCAGCTTGGCCCTTTCTGCGGGAGGCCTGGTGGAGACCCAGTACTTC. Amino acid sequence: CASSLALSAGGLVETQYF. Full variable domain (missing parts from reference TRBV5-1 and TRBJ2-5): KAGVTQTPRYLIKTRGQQVTLSCSPISGHRSVSWYQQTPGQGLQFLFEYFSETQRNKGNFPGRFSGRQFSNSRSEMNVSTLELGDSALYLCASSLALSAGGLVETQYFGPGTRLLVL.

The chain carries TRBV6-5 and TRBJ2-7; TRBD1 agrees at 8 bases. The CDR3 is 14 residues long. Trimming cost V 7 bases and J 4 bases; bases outside gene matches: 9. The V gene's germline CDR1 is MNHEY and CDR2 SVGAGI. DNA of the CDR3: TGTGCCAGCATTGGCGCAGGGGGCTTATACGAGCAGTACTTC. Protein sequence: CASIGAGGLYEQYF.

This chain links TRBV4-2 with TRBJ2-1; a possible D gene is TRBD2 (5 bases). Germline lookup yields CDR1 LGHNA and CDR2 YNFKEQ. The CDR3 runs to 16 residues. V was cut by 0 bases and J by 4 bases, with 13 bases left in between. The DNA of the CDR3 is TGTGCCAGCAGCCAAGATCGAGGGAACGCATACAATGAGCAGTTCTTC. Translating it yields CASSQDRGNAYNEQFF.

The chain links TRBV30 to TRBJ1-2, with 7 bases that match TRBD1. Germline trimming cut 8 bases from V and 5 bases from J; bases unmatched to any gene: 8. The CDR3 is made up of 12 amino acids. Germline loops: CDR1 GTSNPN, CDR2 SVGIG (reference sequence). For the CDR3, the DNA is TGTGCCCACCGGACAGGCCCTTATGGCTACACCTTC. This sequence encodes CAHRTGPYGYTF.

This clone was seen once. The chain employs TRBV28 and TRBJ1-1, with D possibly being TRBD1 (6 bases). Germline values: CDR1 MDHEN, CDR2 SYDVKM. The CDR3 has 13 residues. V lost 9 bases and J lost 4, with 15 bases in between. The CDR3 region has the DNA TGTGCCAGTTCTACAGGGATGGGCACTGAAGCTTTCTTT. It codes for CASSTGMGTEAFF. Full variable domain (outside the CDR3, taken from reference TRBV28 and TRBJ1-1): DVKVTQSSRYLVKRTGEKVFLECVQDMDHENMFWYRQDPGLGLRLIYFSYDVKMKEKGDIPEGYSVSREKKERFSLILESASTNQTSMYLCASSTGMGTEAFFGQGTRLTVV.

This clone occurred a few times. The V gene is TRBV7-9, the J gene TRBJ2-7, with D uncertain. CDR1 and CDR2 (germline): SEHNR, FQNEAQ (reference sequence). The V gene lost 0 bases and the J gene lost 2 bases, with 11 bases spanning the gap. The CDR3 has 15 amino acids. The CDR3 sequence is CASSLAAPNPYEQYF. The CDR3 nucleotides read TGTGCCAGCAGCTTAGCGGCTCCGAATCCCTACGAGCAGTACTTC.

The rearrangement joins TRBV28 to TRBJ1-2; D may be TRBD1 (5 bases). The V gene's germline CDR1 is MDHEN and CDR2 SYDVKM. There are 16 residues in the CDR3. The V end was cut by 5 bases, the J end by 2 bases, with 18 bases between. The CDR3 loop reads CASSTLVRGTNYGYTF. DNA of the CDR3: TGTGCCAGCAGTACCCTGGTCCGGGGGACGAACTATGGCTACACCTTC.

The J gene is TRBJ1-5, the V gene TRBV4-3; 7 positions match TRBD1. The V and J ends lost 4 bases and 6 bases, in that order; junction bases with no gene match: 9. The CDR3 loop spans 15 amino acids. The germline CDR1 and CDR2 sequences are LGHNA and YSLEER. Here the CDR3 reads CASSPFQGVSQPQHF. CDR3 coding DNA: TGCGCCAGCAGCCCCTTTCAGGGGGTGAGTCAGCCCCAGCATTTT.

The chain is built from TRBV15 and TRBJ2-1; 8 bases fit TRBD2. The germline CDR1 and CDR2 sequences are LNHNV and YYDKDF (reference sequence). The V segment lost 1 base and the J segment 4 bases; nucleotides outside the gene matches: 3. The CDR3 totals 15 residues. DNA for the CDR3: TGTGCCACCAGCAGAGCGACTAGCGAATACAATGAGCAGTTCTTC. This encodes CATSRATSEYNEQFF.

This clone was counted a single time. The chain combines TRBV30 with TRBJ2-7, with D possibly TRBD2 on 6 matching bases. Germline V gives CDR1 GTSNPN, CDR2 SVGIG (reference sequence). Trimming cost V 3 bases and J 0 bases, with 12 bases left between them. The CDR3 totals 14 residues. This chain's CDR3 is CAWRDGGASYEQYF. CDR3 sequence (DNA): TGTGCCTGGAGAGATGGAGGGGCCTCCTACGAGCAGTACTTC.

The CDR3 coding sequence is TGCGCCAGCAGCTTGCCGGGGACAGGGTTCTCGGAGACCCAGTACTTC. It codes for CASSLPGTGFSETQYF. The chain carries TRBV5-1 and TRBJ2-5; TRBD1 agrees at 9 bases. CDR3 length: 16 amino acids. V dropped 1 base and J dropped 5; count of bases not matched to a gene: 9. CDR1 and CDR2 from the germline V gene are SGHRS and YFSETQ.

The chain links TRBV27 to TRBJ2-7; D is possibly TRBD2 (5 bases). The CDR3 runs 14 residues. V was pared by 6 bases and J by 5 bases, with 17 bases between. Germline V gives CDR1 MNHEY, CDR2 SMNVEV (reference sequence). CDR3 residues: CASSLLGEGNEQYF. DNA of the CDR3: TGTGCCAGCAGCCTCCTCGGGGAAGGGAACGAGCAGTACTTC.

V and J are TRBV28 and TRBJ2-1; maybe TRBD2 (5 bases). Trimming pared 8 bases from V and 1 base from J, leaving 12 bases between. CDR1 is MDHEN and CDR2 is SYDVKM in the germline V gene. CDR3 length: 14 residues. This chain's CDR3 is CASLSTRSYNEQFF. As DNA, the CDR3 is TGTGCCAGCCTATCTACTAGGTCCTACAATGAGCAGTTCTTC.

V is TRBV9 and J is TRBJ2-3; D might be TRBD2 (6 bases). CDR1 and CDR2 from the germline V gene are SGDLS and YYNGEE. This CDR3 region has 18 residues. Trimming removed 4 bases from V and 2 bases from J, with 23 bases in between. CDR3: CASSSASGAPVDTDTQYF. CDR3 bases: TGTGCCAGCAGCTCGGCGTCGGGAGCCCCTGTAGACACAGATACGCAGTATTTT.

V and J are TRBV3-1 (or the pseudogene TRBV3-2) and TRBJ2-2; 14 bases line up with TRBD2. V shed 4 bases and J 3 bases; nucleotides not matched to a gene: 7. Per germline, CDR1 LGHDT and CDR2 YNNKEL (reference sequence). The CDR3 runs to 18 residues. The CDR3 DNA is TGTGCCAGCAGCCGTCGACTAGCGGGAGGGCCAGACACCGGGGAGCTGTTTTTT. This translates into CASSRRLAGGPDTGELFF.

This chain links TRBV6-1 with TRBJ1-5; 8 bases align to TRBD1. This CDR3 spans 17 amino acids. V was clipped by 8 bases and J by 2 bases; unmatched bases: 14. The germline gives CDR1 MNHNS, CDR2 SASEGT. DNA for the CDR3: TGTGCCAGCCGGGAAGCCCCAGGGGGCGCAGGCAATCAGCCCCAGCATTTT. This gives the protein CASREAPGGAGNQPQHF.